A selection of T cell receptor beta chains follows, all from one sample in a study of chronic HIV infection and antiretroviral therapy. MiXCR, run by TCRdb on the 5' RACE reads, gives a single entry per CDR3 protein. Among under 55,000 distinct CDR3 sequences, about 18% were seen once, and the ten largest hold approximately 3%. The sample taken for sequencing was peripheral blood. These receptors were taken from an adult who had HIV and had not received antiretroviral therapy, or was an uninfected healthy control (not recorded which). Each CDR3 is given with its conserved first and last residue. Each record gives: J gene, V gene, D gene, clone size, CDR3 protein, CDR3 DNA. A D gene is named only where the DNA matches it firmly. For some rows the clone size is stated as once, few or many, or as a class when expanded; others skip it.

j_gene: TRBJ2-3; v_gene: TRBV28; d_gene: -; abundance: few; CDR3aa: CASSQVGFADTQYF; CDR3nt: TGTGCCAGCAGTCAGGTCGGGTTTGCAGATACGCAGTATTTT
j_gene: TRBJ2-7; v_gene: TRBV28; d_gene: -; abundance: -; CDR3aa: CASSLTIGYEQYF; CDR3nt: TGTGCCAGCAGCCTCACAATCGGGTACGAGCAGTACTTC
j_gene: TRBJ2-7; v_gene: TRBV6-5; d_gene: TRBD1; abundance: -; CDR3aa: CASSPDRDYEQYF; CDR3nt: TGTGCCAGCAGTCCGGACAGGGACTACGAGCAGTACTTC
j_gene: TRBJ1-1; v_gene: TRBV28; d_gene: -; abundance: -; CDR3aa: CASERRTMNTEAFF; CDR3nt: TGTGCCAGCGAGAGGAGGACCATGAACACTGAAGCTTTCTTT
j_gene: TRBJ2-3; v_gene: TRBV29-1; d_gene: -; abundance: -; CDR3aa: CSVRSGEADTQYF; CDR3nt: TGCAGCGTTCGTTCTGGGGAAGCAGATACGCAGTATTTT
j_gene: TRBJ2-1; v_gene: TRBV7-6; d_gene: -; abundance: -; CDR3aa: CASSRGPYNEQFF; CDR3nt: TGTGCCAGCAGCCGGGGACCCTACAATGAGCAGTTCTTC
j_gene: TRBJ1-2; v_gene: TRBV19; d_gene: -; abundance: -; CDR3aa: CASRDSDGYTF; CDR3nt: TGTGCCAGTAGGGACAGCGATGGCTACACCTTC
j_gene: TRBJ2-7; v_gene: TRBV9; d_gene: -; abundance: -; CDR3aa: CASSVDGSSYEQYF; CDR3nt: TGTGCCAGCAGCGTTGACGGAAGCTCCTACGAGCAGTACTTC
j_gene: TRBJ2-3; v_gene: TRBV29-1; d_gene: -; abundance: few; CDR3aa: CSALTDTQYF; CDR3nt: TGCAGCGCCCTCACAGATACGCAGTATTTT
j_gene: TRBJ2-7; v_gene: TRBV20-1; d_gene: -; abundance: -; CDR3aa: CSARRDEQYF; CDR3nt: TGCAGTGCTAGGCGAGACGAGCAGTACTTC
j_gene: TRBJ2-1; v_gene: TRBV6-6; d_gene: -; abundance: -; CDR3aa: CASRTGNPSYNEQFF; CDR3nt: TGTGCCAGCCGAACTGGTAACCCCTCCTACAATGAGCAGTTCTTC
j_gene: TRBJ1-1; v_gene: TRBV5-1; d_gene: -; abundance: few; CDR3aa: CASSWGADTEAFF; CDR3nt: TGCGCCAGCAGCTGGGGGGCTGACACTGAAGCTTTCTTT
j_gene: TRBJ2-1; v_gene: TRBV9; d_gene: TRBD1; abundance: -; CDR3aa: CASSNTGTGRFF; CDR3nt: TGTGCCAGCAGCAACACCGGGACAGGGCGGTTCTTC
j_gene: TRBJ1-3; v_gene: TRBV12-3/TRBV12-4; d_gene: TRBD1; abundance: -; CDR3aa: CASSGQGAVGNTIYF; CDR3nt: TGTGCCAGCAGTGGCCAGGGGGCGGTTGGAAACACCATATATTTT
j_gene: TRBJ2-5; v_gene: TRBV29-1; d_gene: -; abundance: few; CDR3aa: CSSTGSYQETQYF; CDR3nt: TGCAGCTCGACGGGGAGTTACCAAGAGACCCAGTACTTC
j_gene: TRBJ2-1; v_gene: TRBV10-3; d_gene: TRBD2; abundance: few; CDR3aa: CAISETSGREYEQFF; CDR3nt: TGTGCCATCAGTGAGACTAGCGGGAGAGAATATGAGCAGTTCTTC
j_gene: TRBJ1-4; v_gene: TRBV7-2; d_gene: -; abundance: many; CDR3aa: CASSLAGGMEKLFF; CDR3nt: TGTGCCAGCAGCTTAGCGGGGGGCATGGAAAAACTGTTTTTT
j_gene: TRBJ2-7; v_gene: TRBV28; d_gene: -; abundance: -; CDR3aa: CASTMWTTATYEQYF; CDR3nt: TGTGCCAGCACCATGTGGACTACAGCCACCTACGAGCAGTACTTC
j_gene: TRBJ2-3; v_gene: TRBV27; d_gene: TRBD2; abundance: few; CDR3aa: CASCDRASGIAQYF; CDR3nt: TGTGCCAGCTGCGATCGGGCTAGCGGGATCGCGCAGTATTTT
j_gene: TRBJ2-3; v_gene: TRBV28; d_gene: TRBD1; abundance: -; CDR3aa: CASSRQGKITDTQYF; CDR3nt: TGTGCCAGCAGTCGACAGGGGAAGATCACAGATACGCAGTATTTT
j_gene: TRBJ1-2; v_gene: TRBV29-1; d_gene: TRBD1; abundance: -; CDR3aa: CSVLQGADDGYTF; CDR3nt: TGCAGCGTCTTACAGGGGGCAGATGATGGCTACACCTTC
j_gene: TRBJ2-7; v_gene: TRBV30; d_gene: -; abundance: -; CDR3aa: CAWSEMVAGIIF; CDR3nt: TGTGCCTGGAGTGAAATGGTCGCAGGGATTATCTTC
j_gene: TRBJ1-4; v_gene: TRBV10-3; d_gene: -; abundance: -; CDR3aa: CAISPGTLSQKLFF; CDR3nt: TGTGCCATCAGTCCCGGGACACTTTCCCAAAAACTGTTTTTT
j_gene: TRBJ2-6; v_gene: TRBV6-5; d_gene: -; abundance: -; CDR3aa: CASSLSSSGANVLTF; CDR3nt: TGTGCCAGCAGCCTTAGTAGCTCTGGGGCCAACGTCCTGACTTTC
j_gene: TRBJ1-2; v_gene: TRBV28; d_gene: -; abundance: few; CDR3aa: CASSLVAGRYGYTF; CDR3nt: TGTGCCAGCAGTTTAGTGGCAGGTCGCTATGGCTACACCTTC
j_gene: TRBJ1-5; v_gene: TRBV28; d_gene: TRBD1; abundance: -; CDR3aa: CASSLPTGPGNQPQHF; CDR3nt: TGTGCCAGCAGTCTACCGACAGGGCCTGGGAATCAGCCCCAGCATTTT
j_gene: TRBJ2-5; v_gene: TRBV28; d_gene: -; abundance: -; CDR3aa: CASSSAFVGRLETQYF; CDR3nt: TGTGCCAGCAGCTCTGCCTTTGTCGGTCGTCTCGAGACCCAGTACTTC
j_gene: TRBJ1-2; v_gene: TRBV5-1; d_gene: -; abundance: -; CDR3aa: CASSLARNYGYTF; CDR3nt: TGCGCCAGCAGCTTGGCCAGGAACTATGGCTACACCTTC
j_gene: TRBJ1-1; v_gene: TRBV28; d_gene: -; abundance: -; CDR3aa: CASSFRDEAFF; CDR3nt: TGTGCCAGCAGTTTTCGAGATGAAGCTTTCTTT
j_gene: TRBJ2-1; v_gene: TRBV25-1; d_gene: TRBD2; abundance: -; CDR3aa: CASSKSSGTRSFHEQFF; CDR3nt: TGTGCCAGCAGCAAATCTTCCGGGACTAGAAGTTTCCATGAGCAGTTCTTC
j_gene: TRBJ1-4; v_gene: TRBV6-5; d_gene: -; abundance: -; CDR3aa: CASSSGLRTATNEKLFF; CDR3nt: TGTGCCAGCAGTTCCGGGTTAAGGACGGCAACTAATGAAAAACTGTTTTTT
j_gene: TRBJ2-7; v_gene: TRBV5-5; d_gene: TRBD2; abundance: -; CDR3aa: CASSLGLAESSYEQYF; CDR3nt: TGTGCCAGCAGCTTGGGGCTAGCGGAAAGCTCCTACGAGCAGTACTTC
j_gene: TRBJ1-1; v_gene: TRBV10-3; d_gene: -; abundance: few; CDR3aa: CAISAPDSEAFF; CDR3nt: TGTGCCATCAGTGCCCCGGACAGTGAAGCTTTCTTT
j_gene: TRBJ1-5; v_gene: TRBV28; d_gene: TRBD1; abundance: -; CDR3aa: CASSYYPGTGVSQPQHF; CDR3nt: TGTGCCAGCAGTTACTACCCCGGGACAGGGGTCTCTCAGCCCCAGCATTTT
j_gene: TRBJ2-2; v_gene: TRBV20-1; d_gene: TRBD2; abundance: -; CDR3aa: CSARASGTSLGTGELFF; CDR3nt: TGCAGTGCTAGAGCCTCCGGGACTAGTTTGGGCACCGGGGAGCTGTTTTTT
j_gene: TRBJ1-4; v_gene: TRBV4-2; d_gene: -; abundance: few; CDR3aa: CASKATNEKLFF; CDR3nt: TGTGCCAGCAAGGCAACTAATGAAAAACTGTTTTTT
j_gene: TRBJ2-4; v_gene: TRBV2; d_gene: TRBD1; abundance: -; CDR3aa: CASSADRGKENIQYF; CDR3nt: TGTGCCAGCAGTGCTGACAGGGGGAAGGAAAACATTCAGTACTTC
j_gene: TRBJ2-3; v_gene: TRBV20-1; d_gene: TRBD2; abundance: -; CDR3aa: CSADDWTSGSSEDTQYF; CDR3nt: TGCAGTGCTGACGACTGGACTAGCGGGAGCTCTGAAGATACGCAGTATTTT
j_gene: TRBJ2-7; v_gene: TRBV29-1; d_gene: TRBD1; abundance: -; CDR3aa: CSLPGQSSYEQYF; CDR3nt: TGCAGCCTCCCGGGACAGAGCTCCTACGAGCAGTACTTC
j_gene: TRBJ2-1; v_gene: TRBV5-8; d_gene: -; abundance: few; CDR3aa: CASSFPLTYNEQFF; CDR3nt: TGTGCCAGCAGCTTCCCACTAACCTACAATGAGCAGTTCTTC
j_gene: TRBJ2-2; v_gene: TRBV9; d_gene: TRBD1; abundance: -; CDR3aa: CASSLTTGGLGELFF; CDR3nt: TGTGCCAGCAGCCTGACGACAGGGGGCCTGGGGGAGCTGTTTTTT
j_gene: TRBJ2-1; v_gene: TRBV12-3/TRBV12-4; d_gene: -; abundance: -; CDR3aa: CASSPPVTLIDLDEQFF; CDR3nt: TGTGCCAGCAGTCCTCCCGTTACCCTGATTGATTTGGATGAGCAGTTCTTC
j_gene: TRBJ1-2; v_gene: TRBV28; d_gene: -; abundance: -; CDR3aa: CASSLQPGTYGYTF; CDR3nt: TGTGCCAGCAGTTTACAACCAGGAACCTATGGCTACACCTTC
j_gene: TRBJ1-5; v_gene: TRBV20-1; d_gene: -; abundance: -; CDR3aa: CSARGGEPQHF; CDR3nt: TGCAGTGCTAGAGGGGGTGAACCCCAGCATTTT
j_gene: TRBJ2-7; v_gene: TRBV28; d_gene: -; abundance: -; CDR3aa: CASASGGRGEQYF; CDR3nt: TGTGCCAGCGCGAGTGGGGGCCGGGGCGAGCAGTACTTC
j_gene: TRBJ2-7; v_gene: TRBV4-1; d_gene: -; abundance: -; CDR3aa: CASSHSVGIYEQYF; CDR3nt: TGCGCCAGCAGCCACTCAGTGGGGATCTACGAGCAGTACTTC
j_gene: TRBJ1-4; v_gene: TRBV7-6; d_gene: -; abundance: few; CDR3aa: CASSFRGVEKLFF; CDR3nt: TGTGCCAGCAGCTTCCGCGGGGTTGAAAAACTGTTTTTT
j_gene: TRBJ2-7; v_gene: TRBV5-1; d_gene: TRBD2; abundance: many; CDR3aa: CASSPSGTYEQYF; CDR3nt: TGCGCCAGCAGCCCTAGCGGGACCTACGAGCAGTACTTC